The next 16 T cell receptor beta chains were all read from a single sample in a study of cytotoxic CD8 clonotypes in ibrutinib-treated CLL. Only in-frame clones appear in the TCRdb table, and some are missing; sequencing was by immunoSEQ multiplex PCR. This table holds approximately 160,000 clones, 88% found once. The starting material was PBMCs, obtained at disease progression, from a patient treated with ibrutinib. The receptors were gathered from a human donor with chronic lymphocytic leukemia.

The V gene is TRBV30, the J gene TRBJ2-3, with 10 bases identical to TRBD2. Per germline, CDR1 GTSNPN and CDR2 SVGIG (reference sequence). The V gene end was trimmed by 4 bases and the J gene end by 1 base; junction bases not matched to a gene: 2. This CDR3 contains 14 residues. The CDR3 sequence is CAWNLAGGTDTQYF. CDR3 coding DNA: TGTGCCTGGAACCTAGCGGGGGGCACAGATACGCAGTATTTT.

The genes are TRBV10-1 and TRBJ2-2, with D unclear. Germline values: CDR1 WNHNN, CDR2 SYGVQD (reference sequence). The CDR3 runs 15 residues. Deletions cut 5 bases from V and 1 base from J, with 11 bases between. CDR3 coding DNA: TGCGCCAGCAGTCCCAGAGCGCGGAACACCGGGGAGCTGTTTTTT. This translates into CASSPRARNTGELFF.

This clone was detected only a few times. The chain is built from TRBV5-8 and TRBJ1-2, with a possible D match to TRBD1 (6 bases). Trimming removed 7 bases at V and 1 base at J, with 11 bases between. The germline V gene encodes CDR1 SGHTS and CDR2 YDEGEE. CDR3 length equals 13 residues. For the CDR3, the DNA is TGTGCCAGCGGACAGCTCAATAACTATGGCTACACCTTC. This codes for CASGQLNNYGYTF.

This clone was detected once. The chain uses TRBV7-3 and TRBJ2-1; TRBD2 is a possible D gene (6 bases). Germline values: CDR1 SGHTA, CDR2 FQGTGA. Trimming took 0 bases from V and 2 from J, leaving 8 bases between them. This CDR3 spans 15 amino acids. The chain's CDR3 is CASSLTAGTYNEQFF. The CDR3 region has the DNA TGTGCCAGCAGCTTAACTGCGGGAACCTACAATGAGCAGTTCTTC.

This clone was found a few times. DNA for the CDR3: TGTGCCTGCGAGTACGGAGCCGGGAGGAGCAATCAGCCCCAGCATTTT. Its protein is CACEYGAGRSNQPQHF. The J gene is TRBJ1-5, the V gene TRBV30; D is undetermined. V lost 6 bases, J lost 1 base, and 19 bases lay in between. CDR1 and CDR2 from the germline V gene are GTSNPN and SVGIG (reference sequence). The CDR3 totals 16 residues.

This rearrangement joins TRBV7-9 to TRBJ1-4, with D unclear. Germline V gene data show CDR1 as SEHNR and CDR2 as FQNEAQ (reference sequence). The CDR3 is made up of 11 amino acids. Between the trimmed V and J ends, which lost 2 bases and 8 bases, there was a span of 3 bases. CDR3 sequence: CASSLPEKLFF. The CDR3 DNA sequence: TGTGCCAGCAGCTTACCGGAAAAACTGTTTTTT.

V gene TRBV2 combines with J gene TRBJ1-1; no firm D call. This CDR3 contains 12 residues. Per the germline V gene, CDR1 is SNHLY and CDR2 is FYNNEI. The V and J ends lost 2 bases and 5 bases respectively, with 6 bases between them. CDR3 region: CASSESGTEAFF. Here the CDR3 DNA reads TGTGCCAGCAGTGAAAGTGGTACTGAAGCTTTCTTT.

The sample holds a few counts of this clone. The chain uses TRBV7-6 and TRBJ2-2; no reliable D call. The CDR3 loop spans 11 amino acids. V was shortened by 4 bases and J by 6 bases, with 3 bases between the two germline ends. CDR1 is SGHVS, CDR2 FNYEAQ, per germline. As DNA, the CDR3 is TGTGCCAGCAGCTCCTCCGGGGAGCTGTTTTTT. It translates to CASSSSGELFF.

In this sample, this clone turned up once. The V and J genes are TRBV7-2 and TRBJ1-3; 8 bases fit TRBD1. V gave up 1 base and J gave up 5 bases; unmatched junction bases: 4. This CDR3 spans 15 amino acids. The V gene's germline CDR1 is SGHTA and CDR2 FQGNSA. The CDR3 nucleotides are TGTGCCAGCAGCTTAGGGTGGACAGGGCGAAACACCATATATTTT. This translates into CASSLGWTGRNTIYF. Based on the CDR3 plus reference TRBV7-2 and TRBJ1-3, the full variable domain is GAGVSQSPSNKVTEKGKDVELRCDPISGHTALYWYRQSLGQGLEFLIYFQGNSAPDKSGLPSDRFSAERTGGSVSTLTIQRTQQEDSAVYLCASSLGWTGRNTIYFGEGSWLTVV.

The V and J genes are TRBV9 and TRBJ2-6; no reliable D call. From germline, CDR1 is SGDLS and CDR2 YYNGEE. The V and J ends lost 4 bases and 0 bases respectively, with 5 bases between them. This CDR3 region has 14 residues. CDR3 sequence (DNA): TGTGCCAGCAGCAGAGTCTCTGGGGCCAACGTCCTGACTTTC. It yields the protein CASSRVSGANVLTF.

In DNA form, the CDR3 reads TGTGCCATCAGTGAACCCACCCAGTTCTACAATGAGCAGTTCTTC. Amino acids: CAISEPTQFYNEQFF. This chain uses TRBV10-3 with TRBJ2-1, with D hard to call. Germline CDR1 and CDR2: ENHRY and SYGVKD. There are 15 residues in the CDR3. V was shortened by 3 bases and J by 3 bases, with 12 bases between the two germline ends.

The chain recombines TRBV5-1 with TRBJ1-1; D is possibly TRBD1 (5 bases). V lost 3 bases and J 6 bases, leaving 36 bases between the germline ends. The CDR3 contains 21 residues. CDR1 and CDR2 (germline): SGHRS, YFSETQ. This CDR3 reads CASSSVVFWPGLVRGDAEAFF. CDR3 nucleotides: TGCGCCAGCAGCTCGGTAGTTTTTTGGCCGGGACTAGTCCGCGGGGACGCTGAAGCTTTCTTT.

On this clone itself: The CDR3 ends on some other residue instead of the conserved phenylalanine or tryptophan, so this is likely a read error. V usage is TRBV29-1 and J usage is TRBJ2-7, with D possibly matching TRBD2 (7 bases). The CDR3 contains 14 residues. V was pared by 4 bases and J by 3 bases, with 16 bases between. The V gene's germline CDR1 is SQVTM and CDR2 ANQGSEA. CDR3 sequence: CSVVGGRAYYEQYL. In nucleotides, the CDR3 is TGCAGCGTTGTAGGGGGGAGGGCTTACTACGAGCAGTACCTC.

The chain links TRBV30 to TRBJ1-2; 8 bases map to TRBD1. The CDR3 is 14 residues long. The V and J ends lost 1 base and 4 bases, in that order; junction bases with no gene match: 5. Germline CDR1 and CDR2: GTSNPN and SVGIG (reference sequence). The CDR3, as DNA: TGTGCCTGGAGTGCCGACAGGGGAGGCTATGGCTACACCTTC. It codes for CAWSADRGGYGYTF.

This sequence joins TRBV5-1 and TRBJ2-2, with D tentatively TRBD2 (5 bases). The length of the CDR3 is 13 residues. V gave up 5 bases and J gave up 4 bases, with 9 bases separating them. The germline V gene has CDR1 SGHRS and CDR2 YFSETQ. CDR3 sequence (DNA): TGCGCCAGCAGTTCCCGGGGCACCGGGGAGCTGTTTTTT. Its protein is CASSSRGTGELFF.

This sequence joins TRBV19 and TRBJ1-4; 9 bases map to TRBD1. Germline V gene data show CDR1 as LNHDA and CDR2 as SQIVND (reference sequence). The J segment lost 8 bases and the V segment lost 1 base, leaving 5 bases of the junction unmatched. The CDR3 covers 15 residues. CDR3 nucleotides: TGTGCCAGTAGTATAGCACAGGGGGCTGGAGAAAAACTGTTTTTT. Amino acid sequence: CASSIAQGAGEKLFF.